This record covers a single T cell receptor beta chain. This sample was included in a study of T-cell reconstitution after alpha-beta-depleted transplantation in children. Germline V gives CDR1 KGHSH, CDR2 LQKENI. V was pared by 3 bases and J by 4 bases, with 12 bases between. The CDR3 totals 15 residues. TCRbeta library construction was performed incorporating unique molecular identifiers. TCRdb itself ran the PCR reads through MiXCR, one entry per CDR3 protein. Among 550,000 to 600,000 distinct CDR3 sequences listed, more than 20% were seen once. The sequence was obtained from a boy younger than two who had a stem cell transplant for acute myeloid leukemia, so the T cells may come from the graft donor. V is TRBV18 and J is TRBJ1-4, with D unresolved. The sample consisted of PBMCs, mostly from graft donor cells, taken 360 days after TCRalphabeta/CD19-depleted stem cell transplant. CDR3 nucleotide sequence: TGTGCCAGCTCACCCGGCGGTGGTTTTAATGAAAAACTGTTTTTT. As protein: CASSPGGGFNEKLFF.